The 10 T cell receptor beta chains below come from one sample, sequenced in a study of blood T cell repertoires in COVID-19 (dated by TCRdb to about 2020). The library relied on the immunoSEQ multiplex PCR assay. Entries here come from immuneACCESS through TCRdb and include only in-frame sequences with V and J called. Some clones fail to appear in such tables; in the studies checked, an unresolved V gene covers under half of the shortfall, and the cause of the remainder is unknown. The sample table holds roughly 74,000 clones, of which around 88% were seen once. More than 1.5% of the sample lies in the top ten. Sequences were obtained from peripheral blood. The source is a woman over 75 with active or convalescent COVID-19.

The J gene is TRBJ2-1, the V gene TRBV18; D unclear. This CDR3 has 12 amino acids. The germline CDR1 and CDR2 sequences are KGHSH and LQKENI. The ends were cut back, 3 bases at V and 8 bases at J, with 8 bases in the middle. The DNA of the CDR3 is TGTGCCAGCTCACCCCCCCAATATGAGCAGTTCTTC. It codes for CASSPPQYEQFF.

The chain is built from TRBV24-1 and TRBJ2-1; 8 bases match TRBD2. CDR1 and CDR2 (germline): KGHDR, SFDVKD. V was clipped by 10 bases and J by 5 bases; unmatched bases: 3. CDR3 length equals 12 residues. The CDR3 spells CATSGIDNEQFF. The CDR3 nucleotides are TGTGCCACTAGCGGGATTGACAATGAGCAGTTCTTC.

This clone was detected a few times. This chain uses TRBV18 with TRBJ1-1, with TRBD1 matching over 7 bases. The CDR3 is 13 residues long. Germline V lookup: CDR1 KGHSH, CDR2 LQKENI. V lost 6 bases, J lost 4 bases, and 5 bases stayed unmatched. The CDR3 sequence is CASSEGQITEAFF. The DNA for the CDR3 is TGTGCCAGCTCCGAGGGACAGATCACTGAAGCTTTCTTT. Drawing the rest from reference TRBV18 and TRBJ1-1, the complete variable domain is NAGVMQNPRHLVRRRGQEARLRCSPMKGHSHVYWYRQLPEEGLKFMVYLQKENIIDESGMPKERFSAEFPKEGPSILRIQQVVRGDSAAYFCASSEGQITEAFFGQGTRLTVV.

This rearrangement joins TRBV7-2 to TRBJ2-5, with 9 nucleotides matching TRBD2. With 5 bases clipped from V and 7 bases from J, the junction kept 17 bases outside the gene matches. The length of the CDR3 is 17 residues. The germline CDR1 and CDR2 sequences are SGHTA and FQGNSA. CDR3 region: CASSPTGFGSGGTTQYF. DNA for the CDR3: TGTGCCAGCAGCCCAACAGGTTTTGGGAGCGGGGGGACGACCCAGTACTTC.

The J gene is TRBJ1-1, the V gene TRBV6-5, with no clear D. Trimming took 2 bases from V and 1 from J, leaving 8 bases between them. Germline loops: CDR1 MNHEY, CDR2 SVGAGI. This CDR3 has 14 residues. CDR3 loop: CASSYEPANTEAFF. DNA for the CDR3: TGTGCCAGCAGTTACGAGCCCGCGAACACTGAAGCTTTCTTT.

CDR3 in amino acids: CASSAQGNEQFF. CDR3 sequence (DNA): TGTGCCAGCAGTGCACAGGGGAATGAGCAGTTCTTC. The chain uses TRBV2 and TRBJ2-1; 7 bases match TRBD1. Germline trimming cut 4 bases from V and 7 bases from J; bases unmatched to any gene: 1. The CDR3 consists of 12 residues. Germline CDR1 is SNHLY and CDR2 is FYNNEI.

The CDR3 bases are TGTGCCAGCAGTACCCCGACAGGGGGCAGAGAGACCCAGTACTTC. Its protein product is CASSTPTGGRETQYF. The chain is built from TRBV6-2 or TRBV6-3 and TRBJ2-5; 10 positions match TRBD1. The CDR3 is 15 residues long. CDR1 is MNHEY, CDR2 SVGEGT, per germline. J was trimmed by 4 bases and V by 5 bases; bases with no gene match: 7.

V is TRBV18 and J is TRBJ2-5; 12 bases are a match to TRBD2. The germline gives CDR1 KGHSH, CDR2 LQKENI. V was clipped by 6 bases and J by 5 bases; unmatched bases: 19. This CDR3 is 19 amino acids long. Here the CDR3 reads CASSPYGLAGTPGLETQYF. CDR3 sequence (DNA): TGTGCCAGCTCTCCCTATGGACTAGCGGGAACGCCCGGGTTGGAGACCCAGTACTTC.

This chain joins TRBV7-2 and TRBJ2-2, with D tentatively TRBD2 (5 bases). V gave up 6 bases and J gave up 0 bases, with 11 bases separating them. The CDR3 length is 15 residues. Germline CDR1 is SGHTA and CDR2 is FQGNSA. CDR3 residues: CASRPRASNTGELFF. The CDR3 DNA follows: TGTGCCAGCAGGCCGCGGGCCTCGAACACCGGGGAGCTGTTTTTT.

This clone was detected once. The chain links TRBV11-3 to TRBJ2-3; maybe TRBD2 (6 bases). V gave up 4 bases and J gave up 9 bases, with 17 bases separating them. CDR3 length equals 14 residues. Germline-derived CDR1 and CDR2 are SGHNT and YENEEA. Here the CDR3 reads CASSSQSAGPTQYF. CDR3 nucleotide sequence: TGTGCCAGCAGCTCCCAGTCGGCGGGACCGACGCAGTATTTT.